The 2 T cell receptor beta chains below were found in one sample sequenced in a study of cytomegalovirus exposure and HLA in healthy donors. The study ran its PCR with 60 Vbeta and 13 Jbeta primers. The assay was immunoSEQ multiplex PCR, and TCRdb's table has in-frame clones only and misses some. The profile covers 90,000 to 120,000 clones, with about 80% appearing a single time and about 8% taken by the ten largest. Sequencing used PBMCs. The origin of the receptors is a man under 40 in good health and CMV-seronegative.

This rearrangement joins TRBV4-1 to TRBJ1-1; 8 nucleotides line up with TRBD1. J lost 5 bases, V lost 2 bases, and 7 bases had no gene match. The CDR3 length is 15 residues. The germline V gene has CDR1 MGHRA and CDR2 YSYEKL. Here the CDR3 DNA reads TGCGCCAGCAGCCAAAGGGAGACAGGGGCAACTGAAGCTTTCTTT. Protein sequence: CASSQRETGATEAFF.

The sample holds a few counts of this clone. V gene TRBV21-1 combines with J gene TRBJ2-2; the table gives TRBD2 as D, unverified against the DNA. TRBV21-1 counts as a pseudogene. The CDR3 loop spans 20 amino acids. The CDR3 region is CASSTRGGHGTSGLTGELFF. The CDR3 bases are TGTGCCAGCAGCACGAGGGGGGGTCATGGGACTAGCGGCCTCACCGGGGAGCTGTTTTTT.